Below are 24 T cell receptor beta chains sequenced from a single sample in a study of beta chain features in type 1 diabetes. cDNA synthesis used the whole RNA isolate, giving expressed TCRB sequences. Repertoires were generated with immunoSEQ multiplex PCR, while TCRdb's copy carries only in-frame clones and drops some. The table has 970,000 or so clones, roughly a sixth seen once. Sequenced material: naive CD4+ T cells from blood. The receptors stem from a young woman in good health.

CDR3 loop: CATTRGSPPTGELFF. The CDR3 DNA sequence: TGTGCCACCACTAGAGGGTCGCCGCCCACCGGGGAGCTGTTTTTT. The chain uses TRBV6-5 and TRBJ2-2, with a possible D match to TRBD2 (5 bases). The ends were cut back, 10 bases at V and 4 bases at J, with 19 bases in the middle. The CDR3 is made up of 15 amino acids. Germline CDR1 and CDR2: MNHEY and SVGAGI.

V and J are TRBV7-9 and TRBJ1-1; D remains unclear. With 3 bases removed from V and 1 base from J, the gap between germline ends came to 12 bases. CDR1 is SEHNR, CDR2 FQNEAQ, per germline (reference sequence). The CDR3 is 15 amino acids. As DNA, the CDR3 is TGTGCCAGCAGCTTGATTGCAGCCGGGAACACTGAAGCTTTCTTT. Its protein is CASSLIAAGNTEAFF. The full variable domain, with the rest looked up from reference TRBV7-9 and TRBJ1-1, is DTGVSQNPRHKITKRGQNVTFRCDPISEHNRLYWYRQTLGQGPEFLTYFQNEAQLEKSRLLSDRFSAERPKGSFSTLEIQRTEQGDSAMYLCASSLIAAGNTEAFFGQGTRLTVV.

The chain carries TRBV29-1 and TRBJ1-2; tentative D call: TRBD1 (5 bases). CDR1 and CDR2 from the germline V gene are SQVTM and ANQGSEA. V lost 4 bases, J lost 1 base, and 10 bases lay in between. The CDR3 totals 13 residues. The CDR3 loop reads CSVVEGHNYGYTF. The CDR3 bases are TGCAGCGTTGTGGAGGGGCATAACTATGGCTACACCTTC.

The chain joins TRBV6-1 to TRBJ2-7; possibly TRBD2 for D (7 bases). This CDR3 spans 13 amino acids. From germline, CDR1 is MNHNS and CDR2 SASEGT. V lost 7 bases and J lost 5, with 15 bases in between. CDR3 residues: CASKRGGFHEQYF. CDR3 nucleotides: TGTGCCAGCAAGAGGGGGGGATTCCACGAGCAGTACTTC.

This clone turned up a few times. V is TRBV2 and J is TRBJ1-1, with D possibly matching TRBD1 (5 bases). V was clipped by 6 bases and J by 1 base, with 18 bases between them. The germline V gene has CDR1 SNHLY and CDR2 FYNNEI. This CDR3 has 16 residues. The CDR3 nucleotides are TGTGCCAGCAGCCCGAGACAGCCAAACCGGAACACTGAAGCTTTCTTT. Translated, it gives CASSPRQPNRNTEAFF.

This clone was observed a few times. This chain uses TRBV19 with TRBJ2-6, with D tentatively TRBD1 (5 bases). Germline-derived CDR1 and CDR2 are LNHDA and SQIVND (reference sequence). V shed 2 bases and J shed 3 bases, with 11 bases lying between them. CDR3 size: 16 residues. In nucleotides, the CDR3 is TGTGCCAGTAGTATATCGGAAGGGGATGGGGCCAACGTCCTGACTTTC. Its translation is CASSISEGDGANVLTF.

This rearrangement joins TRBV6-6 to TRBJ2-7; D uncertain. The CDR3 loop spans 11 amino acids. V gave up 0 bases and J gave up 7 bases, with 4 bases separating them. The germline CDR1 and CDR2 sequences are MNHNY and SVGAGI (reference sequence). The CDR3 DNA follows: TGTGCCAGCAGTTACTCTCGTGAGCAGTACTTC. Protein product: CASSYSREQYF.

Only a few counts were recorded for this clone. This sequence joins TRBV5-1 and TRBJ2-1, with TRBD2 matching over 7 bases. CDR3 size: 15 residues. Germline V gene sequence: CDR1 SGHRS, CDR2 YFSETQ. J lost 6 bases, V lost 4 bases, and 10 bases had no gene match. The CDR3 nucleotides are TGCGCCAGCAGCCACCGGGCGGGAGATGTCAATGAGCAGTTCTTC. Protein product: CASSHRAGDVNEQFF.

Only a few counts were recorded for this clone. The CDR3 loop reads CASNDPGPATEAFF. The CDR3 DNA follows: TGTGCCAGCAATGATCCAGGGCCGGCCACTGAAGCTTTCTTT. V usage is TRBV6-6 and J usage is TRBJ1-1; a possible D gene is TRBD1 (5 bases). Germline V lookup: CDR1 MNHNY, CDR2 SVGAGI (reference sequence). V gave up 7 bases and J gave up 4 bases, with 16 bases separating them. The CDR3 is 14 residues long.

In its sample, this clone was seen a few times. This chain uses TRBV29-1 with TRBJ2-2, with D unclear. Deletions cut 5 bases from V and 5 bases from J, with 12 bases between. The germline CDR1 and CDR2 sequences are SQVTM and ANQGSEA. The CDR3 length is 13 residues. The DNA for the CDR3 is TGCAGCGTTAGGTTTAGAGTTACCGGGGAGCTGTTTTTT. This encodes CSVRFRVTGELFF.

The J gene is TRBJ2-6, the V gene TRBV5-1; D perhaps matches TRBD1 (6 bases). This CDR3 contains 16 residues. Germline V gene data show CDR1 as SGHRS and CDR2 as YFSETQ. The V end was cut by 5 bases, the J end by 2 bases, with 14 bases between. The CDR3 here is CASRWTANPGANVLTF. The DNA of the CDR3 is TGCGCCAGCAGATGGACAGCAAACCCTGGGGCCAACGTCCTGACTTTC.

This clone has just a few counts. The rearrangement uses TRBV7-2 and TRBJ1-1; D unclear. The V and J ends lost 3 bases and 4 bases respectively, with 12 bases between them. CDR1 and CDR2 from the germline V gene are SGHTA and FQGNSA. This CDR3 is built from 14 residues. CDR3 in amino acids: CASSFQGSGTEAFF. The CDR3 region has the DNA TGTGCCAGCAGCTTCCAAGGTTCGGGCACTGAAGCTTTCTTT.

The chain has TRBV27 and TRBJ2-1; tentatively, D is TRBD1 (5 bases). Germline values: CDR1 MNHEY, CDR2 SMNVEV (reference sequence). This CDR3 is 13 amino acids long. V dropped 7 bases and J dropped 2 bases, with 9 bases sitting between them. CDR3 residues: CASKDRPYNEQFF. In nucleotides, the CDR3 is TGTGCCAGCAAAGACAGACCCTACAATGAGCAGTTCTTC.

This clone was observed a handful of times. V is TRBV5-1 and J is TRBJ2-3; 7 nucleotides line up with TRBD2. The CDR3 loop spans 14 amino acids. The germline gives CDR1 SGHRS, CDR2 YFSETQ. J gave up 2 bases and V 6 bases, and 6 bases lay outside the gene matches. CDR3 amino acids: CASMASGLTDTQYF. The CDR3 DNA is TGCGCCAGCATGGCTAGCGGCCTCACAGATACGCAGTATTTT.

V is TRBV25-1 and J is TRBJ2-1, with D perhaps TRBD1 (5 bases). Germline CDR1 MGHDK, CDR2 SYGVNS. V lost 2 bases, J lost 0 bases, and 11 bases lay in between. The CDR3 contains 16 residues. The CDR3 DNA reads as TGTGCCAGCAGTGAAATGACAGTCAGCTCCTACAATGAGCAGTTCTTC. Translation gives CASSEMTVSSYNEQFF.

V usage is TRBV7-9 and J usage is TRBJ2-5, with 8 bases that match TRBD1. Germline V gene sequence: CDR1 SEHNR, CDR2 FQNEAQ (reference sequence). This CDR3 region has 18 residues. V shed 2 bases, J shed 1 base, and the junction held 12 bases outside the gene matches. This chain's CDR3 is CASSLIEGGQGRQETQYF. The CDR3 DNA is TGTGCCAGCAGCTTAATCGAGGGAGGACAGGGACGCCAAGAGACCCAGTACTTC.

This chain uses TRBV6-6 with TRBJ2-5; the D is unclear. The V end was cut by 4 bases, the J end by 9 bases, with 12 bases between. The CDR3 contains 12 residues. Germline V CDR1 and CDR2: MNHNY, SVGAGI (reference sequence). The CDR3 sequence: CASSFQTGPQYF. Here the CDR3 DNA reads TGTGCCAGCAGTTTCCAGACTGGTCCCCAGTACTTC.

This clone occurred a few times. The genes are TRBV25-1 and TRBJ1-2; 8 nucleotides line up with TRBD1. The V segment lost 3 bases and the J segment 6 bases; nucleotides outside the gene matches: 9. Germline V gene sequence: CDR1 MGHDK, CDR2 SYGVNS. The CDR3 sequence is 15 residues long. The CDR3 coding sequence is TGTGCCAGCAGTGACTACGGGACAGGCTTTGATGGCTACACCTTC. Protein: CASSDYGTGFDGYTF.

This chain connects TRBV7-2 to TRBJ2-1, with D unclear. CDR3 length equals 16 residues. V lost 5 bases, J lost 6 bases, and 20 bases lay in between. Germline V CDR1 and CDR2: SGHTA, FQGNSA. As DNA, the CDR3 is TGTGCCAGCAGCATCAGACTGGCTACCTATCTCAATGAGCAGTTCTTC. Translating gives CASSIRLATYLNEQFF.

This clone has only a few counts. The V call is TRBV7-9, the J call TRBJ2-7, with 9 positions matching TRBD1. The CDR3 consists of 16 residues. Germline V gene data show CDR1 as SEHNR and CDR2 as FQNEAQ (reference sequence). After removal of 3 bases from V and 5 bases from J, the junction contained 11 bases not matched to a gene. This CDR3 reads CASSFGEWTGENEQYF. CDR3 coding DNA: TGTGCCAGCAGCTTTGGGGAGTGGACAGGGGAAAACGAGCAGTACTTC.

The CDR3 nucleotides read TGCGCCAGCAGCCTGAACCCCTCGGGACAGGGGGATGGCTACACCTTC. Amino acids: CASSLNPSGQGDGYTF. J is TRBJ1-2 and V is TRBV4-1, with 11 bases that match TRBD1. Germline CDR1 is MGHRA and CDR2 is YSYEKL. J lost 6 bases, V lost 4 bases, and 10 bases had no gene match. The length of the CDR3 is 16 residues.

The rearrangement links TRBV7-2 to TRBJ2-1; possible D gene TRBD1, 5 bases. This CDR3 is built from 15 residues. With 6 bases removed from V and 7 bases from J, the gap between germline ends came to 19 bases. Germline V CDR1 and CDR2: SGHTA, FQGNSA. The CDR3 DNA is TGTGCCAGCAGTCTCCGCCACCAGGGTCGAAATGAGCAGTTCTTC. This encodes CASSLRHQGRNEQFF.

This clone was observed a handful of times. V and J are TRBV4-3 and TRBJ1-4, with D hard to call. V shed 4 bases and J shed 7 bases, with 22 bases lying between them. Germline loops: CDR1 LGHNA, CDR2 YSLEER. The CDR3 consists of 17 residues. CDR3 region: CASSRDVNLGRSEKLFF. DNA of the CDR3: TGCGCCAGCAGCCGAGACGTCAATCTCGGACGGAGTGAAAAACTGTTTTTT.

The rearrangement joins TRBV5-1 to TRBJ2-3, with TRBD2 matching over 10 bases. Germline trimming cut 2 bases from V and 7 bases from J; bases unmatched to any gene: 7. Germline V gene sequence: CDR1 SGHRS, CDR2 YFSETQ. CDR3 length equals 15 residues. CDR3 loop: CASSFTSGIIHTQYF. The CDR3 bases are TGCGCCAGCAGCTTTACTAGCGGGATCATACATACGCAGTATTTT.